Reported below is one T cell receptor beta chain. Its target is not known. This sample was taken from a study of PD-1 blockade in classical Hodgkin lymphoma. Every patient relapsed after autologous stem cell transplantation, and brentuximab vedotin exposure varied. Profiled with immunoSEQ multiplex PCR; TCRdb holds only in-frame clones, not every one. Of around 100,000 clones listed, 85% to 90% are singletons. The study's findings and limits: Factors driving the repertoire differences, possibly disease activity or prior therapy, remain undefined.

This material consisted of peripheral blood mononuclear cells (PBMCs), taken before the second cycle of nivolumab. The source is a human donor with classical Hodgkin lymphoma.

The CDR3 DNA reads as TGTGCCAGAAGCCAGACGACAGGGACTAACTATGGCTACACCTTC. Translating it yields CARSQTTGTNYGYTF. The V call is TRBV5-3, the J call TRBJ1-2, with 7 bases that match TRBD1. TRBV5-3 is an ORF, with its function uncertain. The CDR3 is 15 amino acids. The J segment lost 0 bases and the V segment lost 4 bases, leaving 6 bases of the junction unmatched.